This entry lists 20 T cell receptor beta chains sequenced from one sample in a study of T cell repertoires in cytomegalovirus infection. Antigen specificity for these receptors is unknown. TCRdb processed the reads anew with MiXCR; each CDR3 protein has one entry. This table has some 560,000 distinct CDR3 sequences, roughly 42% appearing once. Source: cultured PBMCs, taken from culture after CMV antigen stimulation. These receptors were collected from a human donor in good health (CMV status not recorded). Some clones in this sample may be carry-over from other donors' samples.

Only one count was recorded for this clonotype. The J gene is TRBJ2-1, the V gene TRBV20-1; TRBD2 agrees at 8 bases. The V gene's germline CDR1 is DFQATT and CDR2 SNEGSKA (reference sequence). The CDR3 runs 14 residues. V lost 8 bases, J lost 7 bases, and 13 bases stayed unmatched. Written as DNA, the CDR3 is TGCAGTCCCTCCGGGGGACTAGTGGATAATGAGCAGTTCTTC. Translation: CSPSGGLVDNEQFF.

The chain joins TRBV12-5 to TRBJ1-6, with 8 bases lining up with TRBD1. J was trimmed by 8 bases and V by 1 base; bases with no gene match: 4. The CDR3 consists of 15 residues. Per germline, CDR1 LGHNT and CDR2 FRNRAP. The DNA of the CDR3 is TGTGCTAGTGGTTTGGAAACAGGGGGTTATTCACCCCTCCACTTT. This codes for CASGLETGGYSPLHF.

This clonotype turned up a few times. The chain has TRBV5-4 and TRBJ2-1, with TRBD2 matching over 11 bases. The CDR3 loop spans 15 amino acids. V was pared by 3 bases and J by 6 bases, with 5 bases of the junction left unmatched. In germline, CDR1 is SGHNT, CDR2 YYREEE (reference sequence). In nucleotides, the CDR3 is TGTGCCAGCAGCTACACTAGCGGGGGCCCCAATGAGCAGTTCTTC. The encoded protein is CASSYTSGGPNEQFF.

This chain's CDR3 is CASSYGLAGGPNEQFF. In DNA, the CDR3 is TGTGCCAGCAGCTACGGACTAGCGGGGGGGCCCAATGAGCAGTTCTTC. The rearrangement joins TRBV7-2 to TRBJ2-1; TRBD2 aligns across 15 bases. CDR3 length: 16 amino acids. CDR1 and CDR2 from the germline V gene are SGHTA and FQGNSA. The trim removed 4 bases at V and 6 bases at J, leaving 4 bases unmatched.

The chain links TRBV18 to TRBJ1-6, with no clear D. Trimming cost V 0 bases and J 14 bases, with 11 bases left between them. The CDR3 length is 13 residues. The germline gives CDR1 KGHSH, CDR2 LQKENI. The CDR3 sequence: CASSPPARNSLHF. The CDR3 nucleotides are TGTGCCAGCTCACCACCGGCACGAAATTCCCTCCACTTT. The variable domain in full, completed from reference TRBV18 and TRBJ1-6, reads NAGVMQNPRHLVRRRGQEARLRCSPMKGHSHVYWYRQLPEEGLKFMVYLQKENIIDESGMPKERFSAEFPKEGPSILRIQQVVRGDSAAYFCASSPPARNSLHFGNGTRLTVT.

This clonotype was observed a single time. The chain employs TRBV28 and TRBJ1-5; 8 bases are shared with TRBD1. The CDR3 is 15 residues long. Germline CDR1 and CDR2: MDHEN and SYDVKM. V trimming: 8 bases; J trimming: 3 bases; junction bases outside the gene matches: 9. The CDR3 coding sequence is TGTGCCAGCGCATTCCCGGACAGGGTCAATCAGCCCCAGCATTTT. Its protein product is CASAFPDRVNQPQHF.

This chain uses TRBV4-1 with TRBJ1-3; maybe TRBD1 (5 bases). The CDR3 is 12 amino acids. The germline gives CDR1 MGHRA, CDR2 YSYEKL. V lost 10 bases and J lost 3, with 10 bases in between. CDR3 loop: CATRGYGNTIYF. CDR3 bases: TGCGCCACTAGGGGATATGGAAACACCATATATTTT.

V usage is TRBV4-2 and J usage is TRBJ1-5; D unresolved. Trimming shortened V by 0 bases and J by 7 bases, and 13 bases separated the two germline ends. This CDR3 spans 15 amino acids. The germline CDR1 and CDR2 sequences are LGHNA and YNFKEQ. CDR3 protein: CASSQDMRVGQPQHF. The CDR3 DNA follows: TGTGCCAGCAGCCAAGATATGAGGGTCGGGCAGCCCCAGCATTTT.

The table lists this clonotype with a few counts. The chain joins TRBV6-1 to TRBJ1-6; D not resolved. V dropped 1 base and J dropped 11 bases, with 6 bases sitting between them. This CDR3 has 12 amino acids. Germline loops: CDR1 MNHNS, CDR2 SASEGT. The CDR3 protein is CASSEVGPPLHF. The CDR3 DNA reads TGTGCCAGCAGTGAAGTCGGTCCACCCCTCCACTTT.

The table lists this clonotype with a few counts. The rearrangement links TRBV7-1 to TRBJ1-6, with 8 positions matching TRBD1. TRBV7-1 is flagged as an ORF with uncertain function. CDR3 size: 15 residues. Unmatched junction bases numbered 8, after V lost 3 bases and J lost 10 bases. The CDR3 reads CASSSDRELESPLHF. The CDR3, as DNA: TGTGCCAGCAGCTCGGACAGGGAATTGGAGTCACCCCTCCACTTT.

The rearrangement joins TRBV7-8 to TRBJ1-6; D is ambiguous. V lost 5 bases to trimming and J lost 1 base, with 9 bases between them. CDR3 length equals 15 residues. Germline CDR1 and CDR2: SGHVS and FQNEAQ. The CDR3 protein is CASSPPRSYNSPLHF. In DNA, the CDR3 is TGTGCCAGCAGCCCCCCTCGATCCTATAATTCACCCCTCCACTTT.

Only a few counts were recorded for this clonotype. This chain joins TRBV12-3 or TRBV12-4 and TRBJ1-6; a weak D match, TRBD1 (6 bases). Trimming pared 1 base from V and 0 bases from J, leaving 22 bases between. The CDR3 spans 21 residues. The CDR3 DNA reads TGTGCCAGCAGTTTAGGCCGACGGGGGCTCCGGCCGAGCTCCTATAATTCACCCCTCCACTTT. Translation gives CASSLGRRGLRPSSYNSPLHF.

This chain uses TRBV4-1 with TRBJ1-2; D remains unclear. Germline V gene sequence: CDR1 MGHRA, CDR2 YSYEKL. The V end was cut by 3 bases, the J end by 4 bases, with 15 bases between. The CDR3 has 15 amino acids. DNA of the CDR3: TGCGCCAGCAGCCAGGGTTGGGCGGTGAGCTATGGCTACACCTTC. This gives the protein CASSQGWAVSYGYTF.

V usage is TRBV6-1 and J usage is TRBJ2-7, with a weak D call TRBD2 (5 bases). V was trimmed by 7 bases and J by 2 bases, leaving 12 bases between them. The CDR3 totals 13 residues. Germline CDR1 reads MNHNS; CDR2 reads SASEGT. CDR3 DNA sequence: TGTGCCAGCACTCCCCCGGGGACCTACGAGCAGTACTTC. As protein: CASTPPGTYEQYF.

The count of this clonotype is one. This may be a read error: a much more frequent sequence differs by one nucleotide. The V gene is TRBV7-2, the J gene TRBJ2-2, with 8 bases aligning to TRBD2. The CDR3 extends over 15 amino acids. The V gene's germline CDR1 is SGHTA and CDR2 FQGNSA. The CDR3 sequence is CASSLISAGGGELLF. The DNA of the CDR3 is TGTGCCAGCAGCTTAATCTCGGCGGGGGGCGGGGAGCTGTTGTTT.

The chain uses TRBV7-4 and TRBJ2-1; D is perhaps TRBD1 (6 bases). Germline loops: CDR1 SGHVT, CDR2 SQSDAQ. V lost 1 base and J 6 bases, leaving 13 bases between the germline ends. The CDR3 runs 15 residues. The CDR3 nucleotides are TGTGCCAGCAGCTTAGTACAGGGTGGTCGCAATGAGCAGTTCTTC. Translation gives CASSLVQGGRNEQFF.

The chain combines TRBV12-3 or TRBV12-4 with TRBJ2-5, with D possibly matching TRBD2 (5 bases). Trimming took off 6 bases at V and 7 bases at J, with 12 bases between the two ends. The CDR3 totals 12 residues. The CDR3 loop is CASSPTEATQYF. The CDR3 DNA sequence: TGTGCCAGCAGCCCCACGGAGGCGACCCAGTACTTC.

This clonotype was seen a few times. This chain joins TRBV6-1 and TRBJ1-1; TRBD1 aligns across 7 bases. CDR3 size: 13 residues. The trim removed 6 bases at V and 3 bases at J, leaving 4 bases unmatched. Germline V gene lookup returns CDR1 MNHNS and CDR2 SASEGT. The CDR3 here is CASRPTGDTEAFF. CDR3 nucleotide sequence: TGTGCCAGCAGGCCAACAGGGGACACTGAAGCTTTCTTT.

The chain joins TRBV3-1 to TRBJ1-1; D is unresolved. V was clipped by 1 base and J by 6 bases, with 9 bases between them. CDR1 is LGHDT, CDR2 YNNKEL, per germline (reference sequence). CDR3 length: 13 amino acids. The DNA of the CDR3 is TGTGCCAGCAGCCAAGGGACCCCCGCTGAAGCTTTCTTT. This codes for CASSQGTPAEAFF. Full variable domain (remainder filled in from reference TRBV3-1 and TRBJ1-1): DTAVSQTPKYLVTQMGNDKSIKCEQNLGHDTMYWYKQDSKKFLKIMFSYNNKELIINETVPNRFSPKSPDKAHLNLHINSLELGDSAVYFCASSQGTPAEAFFGQGTRLTVV.

This clonotype was seen a few times. The V call is TRBV6-2 or TRBV6-3, the J call TRBJ2-1; 9 nucleotides match TRBD2. Germline V gene sequence: CDR1 MNHEY, CDR2 SVGEGT. The CDR3 sequence is 15 residues long. V shed 7 bases, J shed 5 bases, and the junction held 9 bases outside the gene matches. CDR3 sequence (DNA): TGTGCCAGCATGAAAGCGGGAGGTACCCACAATGAGCAGTTCTTC. It encodes CASMKAGGTHNEQFF.